The 22 T cell receptor beta chains below were found in one sample sequenced in a study of shared clonotypes between healthy human individuals. Method: immunoSEQ multiplex PCR; TCRdb's copy keeps in-frame clones and lacks some. The sample lists around 1.9 million clones, roughly 91% occurring once. It was CD45RO-negative cells, positively selected for CCR7, that made up naive CD8 cells, with terminally differentiated effector memory CD45RA+ cells excluded. Sample: naive CD8+ T cells from PBMCs. The source of these receptors is a man aged 18 to 30 in good health. Some clones in this sample may be carry-over from other donors' samples.

The count of this clone is one. V is TRBV28 and J is TRBJ1-4; 11 nucleotides agree with TRBD1. Trimming cost V 6 bases and J 8 bases; bases outside gene matches: 8. There are 15 residues in the CDR3. Germline V CDR1 and CDR2: MDHEN, SYDVKM. Written as DNA, the CDR3 is TGTGCCAGCAGGTACAGGGGACAGGGGGGCGAAAAACTGTTTTTT. Protein sequence: CASRYRGQGGEKLFF.

This clone was detected a few times. This chain connects TRBV7-6 to TRBJ1-1; no reliable D call. This CDR3 is built from 15 residues. The germline CDR1 and CDR2 sequences are SGHVS and FNYEAQ. V was clipped by 6 bases and J by 0 bases, with 14 bases between them. The CDR3 DNA follows: TGTGCCAGCAGAGCCTTGGGTGGCCTGAACACTGAAGCTTTCTTT. Amino acids: CASRALGGLNTEAFF.

The chain combines TRBV30 with TRBJ1-5, with D hard to call. Germline CDR1 and CDR2: GTSNPN and SVGIG (reference sequence). Trimming took off 3 bases at V and 3 bases at J, with 9 bases between the two ends. This CDR3 is built from 13 residues. The CDR3 here is CAWRAAYNQPQHF. The CDR3 coding sequence is TGTGCCTGGAGGGCAGCCTACAATCAGCCCCAGCATTTT.

Notes on this clone: Other DNA sequences in this specimen translate into the identical CDR3. This rearrangement joins TRBV6-5 to TRBJ2-7; 7 bases are a match to TRBD1. Germline V gene data show CDR1 as MNHEY and CDR2 as SVGAGI. CDR3 length equals 15 residues. With 0 bases clipped from V and 3 bases from J, the junction kept 5 bases outside the gene matches. The CDR3 loop is CASSYSGQSFYEQYF. In nucleotides, the CDR3 is TGTGCCAGCAGTTACTCGGGACAGAGCTTCTACGAGCAGTACTTC.

This sequence joins TRBV19 and TRBJ2-4; 7 nucleotides line up with TRBD1. Per germline, CDR1 LNHDA and CDR2 SQIVND (reference sequence). The CDR3 runs 14 residues. V shed 6 bases, J shed 0 bases, and the junction held 2 bases outside the gene matches. CDR3 DNA sequence: TGTGCCAGTAGCCGACAGGGAGCCAAAAACATTCAGTACTTC. Amino acid sequence: CASSRQGAKNIQYF.

This clone was detected a few times. V gene TRBV27 combines with J gene TRBJ2-7, with a weak D call TRBD1 (5 bases). Trimming removed 5 bases from V and 7 bases from J, with 15 bases in between. Germline V gives CDR1 MNHEY, CDR2 SMNVEV (reference sequence). This CDR3 contains 13 residues. The chain's CDR3 is CASSQTASWEQYF. DNA for the CDR3: TGTGCCAGCAGTCAGACAGCGTCTTGGGAGCAGTACTTC.

The chain carries TRBV14 and TRBJ2-7; D is undetermined. Germline V gives CDR1 SGHDN, CDR2 FVKESK. The CDR3 consists of 13 residues. V lost 3 bases, J lost 3 bases, and 9 bases lay in between. The CDR3, as DNA: TGTGCCAGCAGCCATTCGTACAGCTACGAGCAGTACTTC. Translated, it gives CASSHSYSYEQYF. Complete variable domain (other parts from reference TRBV14 and TRBJ2-7): EAGVTQFPSHSVIEKGQTVTLRCDPISGHDNLYWYRRVMGKEIKFLLHFVKESKQDESGMPNNRFLAERTGGTYSTLKVQPAELEDSGVYFCASSHSYSYEQYFGPGTRLTVT.

V gene TRBV5-8 combines with J gene TRBJ2-3; 11 bases line up with TRBD1. With V trimmed by 9 bases and J by 5 bases, 8 bases remained unmatched. Germline-derived CDR1 and CDR2 are SGHTS and YDEGEE. The length of the CDR3 is 14 residues. This chain's CDR3 is CANPGQGVGDTQYF. CDR3 DNA sequence: TGTGCCAACCCGGGACAGGGGGTGGGAGATACGCAGTATTTT. Full variable domain (rest looked up from reference TRBV5-8 and TRBJ2-3): EAGVTQSPTHLIKTRGQQATLRCSPISGHTSVYWYQQALGLGLQFLLWYDEGEERNRGNFPPRFSGRQFPNYSSELNVNALELEDSALYLCANPGQGVGDTQYFGPGTRLTVL.

CDR3 amino acids: CASSIRDSHTGNTIYF. The CDR3 DNA reads as TGTGCCAGTAGTATTCGAGACAGCCATACTGGAAACACCATATATTTT. This sequence joins TRBV19 and TRBJ1-3, with D maybe TRBD1 (5 bases). Germline assignment: CDR1 LNHDA and CDR2 SQIVND (reference sequence). Trimming took 3 bases from V and 2 from J, leaving 14 bases between them. CDR3 length: 16 amino acids.

This clone was seen once. The CDR3 DNA is TGTGCCAGCAGCCTGGCGCCAGCGGGAGGAGGTCACGAGCAGTACTTC. Amino acids: CASSLAPAGGGHEQYF. The genes are TRBV11-2 and TRBJ2-7; 9 nucleotides align to TRBD2. The V and J ends lost 5 bases and 5 bases, in that order; junction bases with no gene match: 13. Germline-derived CDR1 and CDR2 are SGHAT and FQNNGV. The CDR3 length is 16 residues.

V usage is TRBV27 and J usage is TRBJ2-1; maybe TRBD2 (6 bases). V was cut by 1 base and J by 0 bases, with 13 bases left in between. Germline CDR1 reads MNHEY; CDR2 reads SMNVEV (reference sequence). The CDR3 spans 17 residues. The CDR3 sequence is CASSLFSGPTSYNEQFF. CDR3 DNA sequence: TGTGCCAGCAGTTTATTCAGCGGGCCGACCTCCTACAATGAGCAGTTCTTC.

This clone was observed a single time. This chain connects TRBV19 to TRBJ2-1, with D possibly matching TRBD1 (6 bases). Germline values: CDR1 LNHDA, CDR2 SQIVND (reference sequence). There are 12 residues in the CDR3. Trimming removed 3 bases from V and 9 bases from J, with 9 bases in between. CDR3: CASSIATGEQFF. CDR3 bases: TGTGCCAGTAGTATCGCGACAGGTGAGCAGTTCTTC.

V usage is TRBV2 and J usage is TRBJ2-3, with a possible D match to TRBD2 (6 bases). This CDR3 has 17 residues. Between the trimmed V and J ends, which lost 7 bases and 1 base, there was a span of 21 bases. Germline V gene sequence: CDR1 SNHLY, CDR2 FYNNEI. The CDR3 protein is CASNYCEGGTCTDTQYF. DNA of the CDR3: TGTGCCAGCAACTACTGTGAAGGCGGGACCTGCACAGATACGCAGTATTTT.

To note about this clone: The germline gene is not matched at one end of the junction; a read error may be the cause. The CDR3 coding sequence is TGTACCAGCAGTGACCCCCAGGATAACTATGGCTACACCTTC. Protein: CTSSDPQDNYGYTF. V usage is TRBV2 and J usage is TRBJ1-2; unclear D gene. The CDR3 loop spans 14 amino acids. In germline, CDR1 is SNHLY, CDR2 FYNNEI.

The chain is built from TRBV27 and TRBJ2-1; 13 bases match TRBD2. The junction had 5 bases not matched to a gene; V was cut back by 5 bases and J by 10 bases. CDR3 length equals 14 residues. The germline gives CDR1 MNHEY, CDR2 SMNVEV (reference sequence). CDR3 in DNA: TGTGCCAGCAGTGTCAGACTAGCGGGAGGCGAGCAGTTCTTC. Residues: CASSVRLAGGEQFF.

This chain uses TRBV9 with TRBJ2-3; D is unclear. The CDR3 length is 13 residues. Trimming cost V 0 bases and J 6 bases, with 8 bases left between them. CDR1 and CDR2 (germline): SGDLS, YYNGEE. The CDR3 sequence: CASSVGTRDTQYF. In nucleotides, the CDR3 is TGTGCCAGCAGCGTAGGAACGCGGGATACGCAGTATTTT.

The genes are TRBV4-1 and TRBJ2-1; a weak D match, TRBD2 (6 bases). The CDR3 consists of 14 residues. Looked up from germline, CDR1 is MGHRA and CDR2 is YSYEKL. Between the trimmed V and J ends, which lost 1 base and 8 bases, there was a span of 12 bases. CDR3 nucleotides: TGCGCCAGCAGCCAAGTTTGGAGGGATTATGAGCAGTTCTTC. It encodes CASSQVWRDYEQFF.

The rearrangement links TRBV7-2 to TRBJ2-2, with D perhaps TRBD1 (5 bases). The germline V gene has CDR1 SGHTA and CDR2 FQGNSA. This CDR3 has 17 residues. Trimming shortened V by 3 bases and J by 4 bases, and 18 bases separated the two germline ends. CDR3 loop: CASSFSPTPGSTGELFF. CDR3 nucleotide sequence: TGTGCCAGCAGCTTCTCCCCGACGCCAGGGTCCACCGGGGAGCTGTTTTTT. The variable domain in full, completed from reference TRBV7-2 and TRBJ2-2, reads GAGVSQSPSNKVTEKGKDVELRCDPISGHTALYWYRQSLGQGLEFLIYFQGNSAPDKSGLPSDRFSAERTGGSVSTLTIQRTQQEDSAVYLCASSFSPTPGSTGELFFGEGSRLTVL.

Points on this clone: Other DNA sequences in the same sample also yield this CDR3. The rearrangement uses TRBV2 and TRBJ1-5; D is perhaps TRBD1 (6 bases). Germline V gene sequence: CDR1 SNHLY, CDR2 FYNNEI. The CDR3 consists of 14 residues. Deletions cut 6 bases from V and 7 bases from J, with 16 bases between. In nucleotides, the CDR3 is TGTGCCAGCAGAGATCGGGGGGCTGGGCAGCCCCAGCATTTT. Protein product: CASRDRGAGQPQHF.

CDR3 nucleotides: TGTGCCAGCAGTTGGGGGGGCGGGGACACTGAAGCTTTCTTT. This encodes CASSWGGGDTEAFF. V usage is TRBV27 and J usage is TRBJ1-1, with D perhaps matching TRBD1 (6 bases). Germline V gene sequence: CDR1 MNHEY, CDR2 SMNVEV (reference sequence). The CDR3 extends over 14 amino acids. Trimming took 4 bases from V and 3 from J, leaving 12 bases between them.

The chain employs TRBV7-9 and TRBJ1-2, with TRBD1 as a possible D gene (5 bases). Trimming left V 5 bases short and J 6 bases short, with 19 bases between. CDR3 length: 15 amino acids. Germline CDR1 and CDR2: SEHNR and FQNEAQ (reference sequence). CDR3 residues: CASSQGAGYTDGYTF. CDR3 bases: TGTGCCAGCAGCCAAGGGGCAGGGTATACTGATGGCTACACCTTC.

The rearrangement uses TRBV29-1 and TRBJ2-7; 9 bases line up with TRBD2. The ends lost 1 base at V and 6 bases at J; junction bases unmatched: 4. Per germline, CDR1 SQVTM and CDR2 ANQGSEA. The CDR3 contains 13 residues. The CDR3, as DNA: TGCAGCGTTGAAGTTAGCGGGAGTGGCGAGCAGTACTTC. Encoded protein: CSVEVSGSGEQYF.